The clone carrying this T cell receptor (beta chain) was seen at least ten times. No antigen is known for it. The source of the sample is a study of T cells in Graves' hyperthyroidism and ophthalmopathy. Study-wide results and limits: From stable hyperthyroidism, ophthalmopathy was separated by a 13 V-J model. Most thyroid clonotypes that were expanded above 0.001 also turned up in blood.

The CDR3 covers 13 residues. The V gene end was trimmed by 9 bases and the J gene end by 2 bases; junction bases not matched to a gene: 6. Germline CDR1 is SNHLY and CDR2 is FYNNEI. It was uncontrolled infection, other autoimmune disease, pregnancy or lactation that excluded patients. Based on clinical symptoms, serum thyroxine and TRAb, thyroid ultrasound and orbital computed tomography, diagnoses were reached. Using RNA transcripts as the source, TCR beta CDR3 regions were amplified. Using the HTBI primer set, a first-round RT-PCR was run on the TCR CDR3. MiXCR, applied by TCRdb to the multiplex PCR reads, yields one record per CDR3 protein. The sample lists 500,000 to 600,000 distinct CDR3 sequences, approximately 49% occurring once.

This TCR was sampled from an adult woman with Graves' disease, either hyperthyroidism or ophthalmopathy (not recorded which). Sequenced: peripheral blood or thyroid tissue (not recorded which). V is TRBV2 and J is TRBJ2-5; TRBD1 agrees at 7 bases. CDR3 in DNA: TGTGCCAGTACAGGGGCCTCGCAAGAGACCCAGTACTTC. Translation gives CASTGASQETQYF.